Reported below is one T cell receptor beta chain. Study processing details: From reference gene primer amplification, estimates of nucleated cell counts were derived. TCRdb keeps only in-frame clones here, not all; method: immunoSEQ multiplex PCR. V and J calls and clone size are as listed in that table; D and trimming were resolved from the DNA. This table holds about 50,000 clones, 85% to 95% found once. The record originates from a study of blood T cell repertoires in COVID-19. At the level of the study: Samples representing acute and convalescent COVID-19 were sourced from the United States, Italy and Spain.

The germline V gene encodes CDR1 MNHEY and CDR2 SVGAGI. The CDR3 covers 15 residues. V shed 6 bases and J 4 bases; nucleotides not matched to a gene: 9. The chain carries TRBV6-5 and TRBJ2-1; the match to TRBD2 covers 7 bases. The receptor comes from a man between 45 and 60 years old with active COVID-19. The sequenced sample consisted of peripheral blood. CDR3 region: CASSQTSLPYNEQFF. DNA of the CDR3: TGTGCCAGCAGCCAGACTAGCCTCCCTTACAATGAGCAGTTCTTC.